Following are 8 T cell receptor beta chains from one sample sequenced in a study of regulatory T cells in long-lasting Graves disease. The time point: newly diagnosed GD, antithyroid drugs for less than 3 months. The TCR library was made from RNA that had been extracted from PBMCs in TRIzol. The TCR beta library used iRepertoire HTBI primers with Arm-PCR amplification of CDR3. From the multiplex PCR reads, TCRdb called clonotypes with MiXCR, one entry per CDR3 protein. Among over 350,000 distinct CDR3 sequences listed, about 14% were seen once. The sample was also linked to a second study, of T cells in Graves' hyperthyroidism and ophthalmopathy.

Sample: peripheral blood mononuclear cells (PBMCs), taken at new diagnosis, from a patient treated with antithyroid drugs. These receptors were taken from a woman between 45 and 60 years old with Graves disease.

In this sample, this clonotype turned up a few times. The chain has TRBV24-1 and TRBJ1-2; TRBD1 might be the D (5 bases). This CDR3 comprises 13 residues. Germline CDR1 is KGHDR and CDR2 is SFDVKD. Trimming took 0 bases from V and 6 from J, leaving 7 bases between them. The CDR3 sequence is CATSDLGTNGYTF. CDR3 DNA: TGTGCCACCAGTGATTTGGGGACTAATGGCTACACCTTC.

This clonotype was picked up a small number of times. The chain couples TRBV20-1 to TRBJ2-7, with TRBD1 matching over 8 bases. V was clipped by 5 bases and J by 5 bases; unmatched bases: 5. Germline assignment: CDR1 DFQATT and CDR2 SNEGSKA (reference sequence). The CDR3 runs to 12 residues. CDR3 bases: TGCAGTGCTCCTGAGACAGGGGACGAGCAGTACTTC. It yields the protein CSAPETGDEQYF.

In regard to this clonotype: Possible read error: a much larger clone is one base away. J is TRBJ1-1 and V is TRBV29-1, with a weak D call TRBD1 (5 bases). CDR3 size: 13 residues. V lost 4 bases, J lost 1 base, and 10 bases lay in between. The germline V gene has CDR1 SQVTM and CDR2 ANQGSEA. The chain's CDR3 is CSVGRVANTEAFF. CDR3 sequence (DNA): TGCAGCGTTGGCAGGGTCGCGAACACTGAAGCTTTCTTT.

This clonotype was counted ten times or more. The rearrangement uses TRBV7-2 and TRBJ2-1, with 9 bases matching TRBD2. With 3 bases clipped from V and 8 bases from J, the junction kept 5 bases outside the gene matches. This CDR3 has 14 amino acids. Per germline, CDR1 SGHTA and CDR2 FQGNSA. The CDR3 sequence: CASSFSGSSDEQFF. CDR3 DNA sequence: TGTGCCAGCAGCTTTAGCGGGAGTAGCGATGAGCAGTTCTTC.

This clonotype was seen only a few times. The chain employs TRBV18 and TRBJ2-1; D call uncertain. The CDR3 length is 15 residues. V was pared by 0 bases and J by 7 bases, with 13 bases between. Germline V lookup: CDR1 KGHSH, CDR2 LQKENI. The CDR3 region has the DNA TGTGCCAGCTCACCACCGGGTGGGATCGGTAATGAGCAGTTCTTC. Translation: CASSPPGGIGNEQFF.

The chain carries TRBV29-1 and TRBJ1-2, with D uncertain. Trimming pared 3 bases from V and 6 bases from J, leaving 11 bases between. CDR1 is SQVTM and CDR2 is ANQGSEA in the germline V gene. The CDR3 loop spans 12 amino acids. The CDR3 protein is CSVDSGFDGYTF. The CDR3 bases are TGCAGCGTTGATAGCGGGTTCGATGGCTACACCTTC.

In its sample, this clonotype was seen many times. The V gene is TRBV18, the J gene TRBJ2-7; 7 positions match TRBD1. The CDR3 runs to 15 residues. V lost 2 bases, J lost 0 bases, and 4 bases stayed unmatched. The germline CDR1 and CDR2 sequences are KGHSH and LQKENI. The CDR3 DNA sequence: TGTGCCAGCTCACCAGGGGCAGGGGGCTCCTACGAGCAGTACTTC. Its translation is CASSPGAGGSYEQYF.

This chain uses TRBV15 with TRBJ2-2; D remains unclear. Trimming shortened V by 1 base and J by 2 bases, and 5 bases separated the two germline ends. CDR1 LNHNV and CDR2 YYDKDF come from the germline V gene (reference sequence). The CDR3 consists of 14 residues. Here the CDR3 DNA reads TGTGCCACCAGCAGAGCCATAAACACCGGGGAGCTGTTTTTT. Its translation: CATSRAINTGELFF.